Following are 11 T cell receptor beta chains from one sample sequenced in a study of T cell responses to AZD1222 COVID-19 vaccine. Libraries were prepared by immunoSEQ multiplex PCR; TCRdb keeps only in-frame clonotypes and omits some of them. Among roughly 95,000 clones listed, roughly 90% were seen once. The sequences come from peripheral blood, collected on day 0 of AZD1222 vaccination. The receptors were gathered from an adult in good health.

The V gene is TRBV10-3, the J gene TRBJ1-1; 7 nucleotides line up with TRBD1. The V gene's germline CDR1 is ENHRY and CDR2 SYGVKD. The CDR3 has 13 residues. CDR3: CIQGGRGNTEAFF. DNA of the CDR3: TGTATTCAGGGGGGCAGGGGGAACACTGAAGCTTTCTTT.

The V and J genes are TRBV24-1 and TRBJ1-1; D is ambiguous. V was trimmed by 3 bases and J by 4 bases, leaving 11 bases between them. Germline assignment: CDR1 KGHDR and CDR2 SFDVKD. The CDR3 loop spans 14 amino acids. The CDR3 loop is CATSDQRQGTEAFF. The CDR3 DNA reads TGTGCCACCAGTGATCAAAGACAAGGCACTGAAGCTTTCTTT.

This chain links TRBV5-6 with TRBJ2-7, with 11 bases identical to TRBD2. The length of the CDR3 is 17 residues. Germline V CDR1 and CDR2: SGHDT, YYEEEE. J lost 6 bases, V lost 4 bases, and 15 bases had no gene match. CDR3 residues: CASSDDGLAGSVLEQYF. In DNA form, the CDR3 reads TGTGCCAGCAGCGATGACGGACTAGCGGGTTCGGTCCTCGAGCAGTACTTC. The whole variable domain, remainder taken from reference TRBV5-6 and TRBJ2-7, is DAGVTQSPTHLIKTRGQQVTLRCSPKSGHDTVSWYQQALGQGPQFIFQYYEEEERQRGNFPDRFSGHQFPNYSSELNVNALLLGDSALYLCASSDDGLAGSVLEQYFGPGTRLTVT.

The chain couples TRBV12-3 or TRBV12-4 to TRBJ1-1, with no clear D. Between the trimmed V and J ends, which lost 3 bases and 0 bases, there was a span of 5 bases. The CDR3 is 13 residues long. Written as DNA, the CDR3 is TGTGCCAGCAGTTTTAGCATGAACACTGAAGCTTTCTTT. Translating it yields CASSFSMNTEAFF.

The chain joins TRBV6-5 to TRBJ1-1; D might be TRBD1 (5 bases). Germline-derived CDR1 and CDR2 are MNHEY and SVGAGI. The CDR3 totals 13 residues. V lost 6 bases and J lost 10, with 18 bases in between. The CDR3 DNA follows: TGTGCCAGCAGGCCCCTGGGAAGGGACGGAGCTTTCTTT. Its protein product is CASRPLGRDGAFF.

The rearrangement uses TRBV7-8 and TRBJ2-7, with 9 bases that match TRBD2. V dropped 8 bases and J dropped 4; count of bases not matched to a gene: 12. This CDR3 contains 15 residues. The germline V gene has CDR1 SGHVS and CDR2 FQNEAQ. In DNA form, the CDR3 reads TGTGCCAGCCGCGGGGTAGCGGGAGCCTTATACGAGCAGTACTTC. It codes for CASRGVAGALYEQYF.

The DNA for the CDR3 is TGTGCCAGAAGCTGCCGGGACAGGGGGTCGTACACTGAAGCTTTCTTT. Translation gives CARSCRDRGSYTEAFF. The chain has TRBV5-3 and TRBJ1-1; 11 bases fit TRBD1. TRBV5-3 is assigned to the ORF class and has an uncertain function. The CDR3 loop spans 16 amino acids. The V gene end was trimmed by 3 bases and the J gene end by 3 bases; junction bases not matched to a gene: 7.

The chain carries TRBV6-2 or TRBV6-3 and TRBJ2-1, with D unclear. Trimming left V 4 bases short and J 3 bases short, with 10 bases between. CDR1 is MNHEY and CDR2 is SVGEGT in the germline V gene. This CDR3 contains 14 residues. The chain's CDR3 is CASSWFGDYNEQFF. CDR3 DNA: TGTGCCAGCAGTTGGTTCGGCGACTACAATGAGCAGTTCTTC.

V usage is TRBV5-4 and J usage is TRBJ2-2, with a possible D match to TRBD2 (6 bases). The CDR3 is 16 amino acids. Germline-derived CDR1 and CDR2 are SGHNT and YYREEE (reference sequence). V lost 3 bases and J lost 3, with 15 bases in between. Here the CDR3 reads CASSSIAERDTGELFF. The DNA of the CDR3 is TGTGCCAGCAGCTCGATAGCGGAGCGGGACACCGGGGAGCTGTTTTTT.

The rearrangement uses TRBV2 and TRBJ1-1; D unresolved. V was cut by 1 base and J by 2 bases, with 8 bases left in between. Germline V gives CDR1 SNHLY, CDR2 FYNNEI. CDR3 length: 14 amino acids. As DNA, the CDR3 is TGTGCCAGCAGTGAAGAAGGTCTAAACACTGAAGCTTTCTTT. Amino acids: CASSEEGLNTEAFF.

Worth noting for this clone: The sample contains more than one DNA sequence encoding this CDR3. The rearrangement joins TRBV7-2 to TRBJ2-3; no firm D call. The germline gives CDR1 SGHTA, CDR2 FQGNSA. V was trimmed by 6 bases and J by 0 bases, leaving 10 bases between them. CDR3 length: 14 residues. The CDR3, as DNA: TGTGCCAGCAGTCGCAGATTGAGCACAGATACGCAGTATTTT. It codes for CASSRRLSTDTQYF.